This TCR beta chain originates from a study of blood T cell repertoires in COVID-19. Background on the study: Donors in the United States, Italy and Spain gave samples during acute or convalescent COVID-19.

Adults between about 18 and 89 years of age took part from fewer than 30 US areas. Grouping used clinical history reported by participants in a survey and questionnaire. Germline-derived CDR1 and CDR2 are SQVTM and ANQGSEA. V lost 4 bases and J lost 1; bases outside the gene matches: 3. The CDR3 has 14 residues. Profiled with immunoSEQ multiplex PCR; TCRdb holds only in-frame clones, not every one. The table has fewer than 400,000 clones, about nine tenths seen once. The TCR comes from a woman aged 18 to 35 who had recovered from COVID-19. The J gene is TRBJ2-3, the V gene TRBV29-1; TRBD2 aligns across 9 bases. Source material: PBMCs or T cells enriched from blood (not recorded which). The CDR3 spells CSVGASGGTDTQYF. The CDR3 bases are TGCAGCGTTGGGGCTAGCGGGGGCACAGATACGCAGTATTTT.